The rows below give T cell receptor beta chains drawn from one sample of a study of TIL therapy for anti-PD-1-resistant metastatic lung cancer. The method was immunoSEQ multiplex PCR; TCRdb's version includes in-frame clones alone and lacks a portion of them. In the table there are more than 90,000 clones, about three fifths of which are singletons. The source material was tumor tissue, sampled at baseline. The source of these receptors is a person aged 25-80 years with non-small cell lung cancer. Each CDR3 is given with its conserved first and last residue. Fields, in order: D gene, V gene, CDR3 protein. The D gene is left open where the match is weak.

d_gene: NA; v_gene: TRBV15; CDR3aa: CATSRGGLTPGRETQYF
d_gene: NA; v_gene: TRBV7-2; CDR3aa: CASSLGGVYTEAFF
d_gene: TRBD1; v_gene: TRBV6-6; CDR3aa: CASSYVDRGEGGAQYF
d_gene: NA; v_gene: TRBV4-3; CDR3aa: CASSGSPTDTQYF
d_gene: TRBD2; v_gene: TRBV9; CDR3aa: CASSVAGRGGRGTETQYF
d_gene: NA; v_gene: TRBV2; CDR3aa: CASRSTGGNSPLHF
d_gene: TRBD2; v_gene: TRBV7-2; CDR3aa: CASSLASGGIFSTDTQYF
d_gene: NA; v_gene: TRBV19; CDR3aa: CASGSNQPQHF
d_gene: NA; v_gene: TRBV5-1; CDR3aa: CASSFTGIGETQYF
d_gene: NA; v_gene: TRBV6-5; CDR3aa: CASIETLNTEAFF
d_gene: TRBD1; v_gene: TRBV5-4; CDR3aa: CASSLLRGGADTQYF
d_gene: TRBD2; v_gene: TRBV7-3; CDR3aa: CASSQARLGGGETQYF
d_gene: TRBD1; v_gene: TRBV19; CDR3aa: CASSSTGQGLDGYTF
d_gene: NA; v_gene: TRBV7-9; CDR3aa: CASSLGFEASNTGELFF
d_gene: NA; v_gene: TRBV20-1; CDR3aa: CSASWETQYF
d_gene: NA; v_gene: TRBV20-1; CDR3aa: CSGRGVGGYTF
d_gene: TRBD1; v_gene: TRBV18; CDR3aa: CASSQLTGTSGNTIYF
d_gene: TRBD2; v_gene: TRBV4-3; CDR3aa: CASSQGLAGLSGETQYF
d_gene: NA; v_gene: TRBV28; CDR3aa: CASKEGAGYNEQFF
d_gene: NA; v_gene: TRBV19; CDR3aa: CASSANGGMGEKLFF
d_gene: NA; v_gene: TRBV14; CDR3aa: CASSQGTFYEQYF
d_gene: TRBD2; v_gene: TRBV7-3; CDR3aa: CASSLAGGYQETQYF
d_gene: NA; v_gene: TRBV5-4; CDR3aa: CASTKGRGGTGELFF
d_gene: TRBD2; v_gene: TRBV7-9; CDR3aa: CASSFTTSGSNNEQFF
d_gene: NA; v_gene: TRBV18; CDR3aa: CASSPDGNQPQHF
d_gene: NA; v_gene: TRBV7-9; CDR3aa: CASSEEDTQYF
d_gene: NA; v_gene: TRBV7-9; CDR3aa: CASSLDLGRAYEQYF
d_gene: NA; v_gene: TRBV28; CDR3aa: CASSLWGVSNQPQHF
d_gene: NA; v_gene: TRBV18; CDR3aa: CASSPWVMNTEAFF
d_gene: TRBD1; v_gene: TRBV24-1; CDR3aa: CATSDHRDRNSPLHF
d_gene: NA; v_gene: TRBV7-2; CDR3aa: CASSLGPFTDTQYF
d_gene: NA; v_gene: TRBV28; CDR3aa: CASSWGSYGYTF
d_gene: NA; v_gene: TRBV5-4; CDR3aa: CASSPAPALSYEQYF
d_gene: NA; v_gene: TRBV5-1; CDR3aa: CASSPPSGSSTDTQYF
d_gene: TRBD1; v_gene: TRBV10-3; CDR3aa: CAISEHGTANTGELFF
d_gene: TRBD2; v_gene: TRBV5-1; CDR3aa: CASRGGSTGELFF
d_gene: TRBD2; v_gene: TRBV7-6; CDR3aa: CASSLEGTSGRLAYEQYF
d_gene: TRBD2; v_gene: TRBV6-2/TRBV6-3; CDR3aa: CASSYTGGPTDTQYF
d_gene: NA; v_gene: TRBV10-1; CDR3aa: CASSEGHYEQFF
d_gene: NA; v_gene: TRBV4-3; CDR3aa: CASSQYGATYGYTF
d_gene: TRBD1; v_gene: TRBV9; CDR3aa: CASSQDRGPPYEQYF
d_gene: NA; v_gene: TRBV7-8; CDR3aa: CASSYTGAPSGANVLTF
d_gene: NA; v_gene: TRBV6-6; CDR3aa: CASSPRATSYEQYF
d_gene: NA; v_gene: TRBV5-4; CDR3aa: CASSLGGANQPQHF
d_gene: TRBD1; v_gene: TRBV19; CDR3aa: CASTRTGPDYGYTF
d_gene: NA; v_gene: TRBV5-1; CDR3aa: CASSLEKRDTQYF